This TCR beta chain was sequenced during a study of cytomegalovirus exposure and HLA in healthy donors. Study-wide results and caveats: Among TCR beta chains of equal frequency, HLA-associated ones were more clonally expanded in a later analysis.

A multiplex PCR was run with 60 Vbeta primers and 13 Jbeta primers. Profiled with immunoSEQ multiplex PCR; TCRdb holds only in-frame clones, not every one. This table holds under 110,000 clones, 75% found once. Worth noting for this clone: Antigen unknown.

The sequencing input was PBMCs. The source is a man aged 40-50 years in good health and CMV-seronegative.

The CDR3 DNA sequence: TGCGCCAGCAGCCGGAAGACAGGGGACGGTCAGCCCCAGCATTTT. Translation: CASSRKTGDGQPQHF. This chain uses TRBV4-1 with TRBJ1-5; 8 nucleotides agree with TRBD1. CDR3 length equals 15 residues. With 4 bases clipped from V and 6 bases from J, the junction kept 8 bases outside the gene matches. Germline values: CDR1 MGHRA, CDR2 YSYEKL.